This T cell receptor beta chain was recovered during a study of blood T cells in healthy people across ages. Sample-barcoded 5' priming and a J-beta primer mix drove a second PCR of about 6 to 12 cycles. Using its own MiXCR run on the 5' RACE reads, TCRdb lists one record per CDR3 protein. The sample holds more than 1.4 million distinct CDR3 sequences, about 40% seen once. Germline V gene lookup returns CDR1 PRHDT and CDR2 FYEKMQ (reference sequence). Germline trimming cut 1 base from V and 4 bases from J; bases unmatched to any gene: 5. CDR3 length: 16 residues. Comment on this clonotype: Its antigen is still unknown.

General study results and limits: Long-lived and aged donors differed, with more naive CD4+ cells and higher diversity in the long-lived. Roughly linear age-related decline in beta diversity appeared, significant by age about 40. The lack of PBMC sorting stopped any conclusive naive versus antigen-experienced comparison. Estimates of total diversity, which came from one million sequenced T cells, were considered to be underestimates.

Sequencing was carried out using blood. This sequence was found in a woman aged 18-30 years in good health. The gene calls are TRBV13 and TRBJ2-1, with 9 bases identical to TRBD2. The CDR3, as DNA: TGTGCCAGCAGCTTAGTTGCGGGGGGGATTTACAATGAGCAGTTCTTC. Translation gives CASSLVAGGIYNEQFF.